A single sample is the source of the 27 T cell receptor beta chains below, sequenced in a study of PD-1 blockade in classical Hodgkin lymphoma. With no exception, relapse followed autologous stem cell transplantation in all patients, and brentuximab vedotin exposure varied. TCRdb keeps only in-frame clones here, not all; method: immunoSEQ multiplex PCR. The sample comprises roughly 41,000 clones, more than 70% of which are singletons, and approximately 20% rests with the top ten. Sequencing was performed on peripheral blood mononuclear cells (PBMCs), taken at baseline. The receptors derive from a human donor with classical Hodgkin lymphoma.

This clone was recorded many times. DNA of the CDR3: TGCGCCAGCAGCTTGGATCTGGGGACGGGACTGAACACTGAAGCTTTCTTT. This sequence encodes CASSLDLGTGLNTEAFF. The V and J genes are TRBV5-1 and TRBJ1-1; D possibly corresponds to TRBD1 (5 bases). This CDR3 is 17 amino acids long. Germline CDR1 SGHRS, CDR2 YFSETQ. Trimming left V 0 bases short and J 0 bases short, with 15 bases between.

This sequence joins TRBV6-5 and TRBJ1-1; D is unresolved. The CDR3 sequence is 13 residues long. V dropped 0 bases and J dropped 5 bases, with 7 bases sitting between them. Germline V gene sequence: CDR1 MNHEY, CDR2 SVGAGI. Here the CDR3 DNA reads TGTGCCAGCAGTTACTCGGGCAGGACTGAAGCTTTCTTT. As protein: CASSYSGRTEAFF.

The chain couples TRBV6-5 to TRBJ2-1, with 8 bases fitting TRBD1. Germline assignment: CDR1 MNHEY and CDR2 SVGAGI. The length of the CDR3 is 13 residues. V was pared by 7 bases and J by 6 bases, with 5 bases of the junction left unmatched. CDR3 sequence reads: CASTGQGSNEQFF. In DNA form, the CDR3 reads TGTGCCAGCACCGGACAGGGCAGCAATGAGCAGTTCTTC.

This rearrangement joins TRBV19 to TRBJ2-7, with TRBD2 matching 9 bases. The CDR3 length is 15 residues. Germline CDR1 is LNHDA and CDR2 is SQIVND (reference sequence). The V segment lost 5 bases and the J segment 0 bases; nucleotides outside the gene matches: 5. CDR3 sequence (DNA): TGTGCCAGTAGTCTTAGGACTAGCGTCTCCTACGAGCAGTACTTC. Amino acid sequence: CASSLRTSVSYEQYF.

On this clone: The sample holds other DNA sequences that translate to the same CDR3. This chain joins TRBV7-2 and TRBJ1-1, with 7 nucleotides matching TRBD1. The CDR3 totals 15 residues. CDR1 is SGHTA and CDR2 is FQGNSA in the germline V gene. V lost 1 base to trimming and J lost 1 base; unmatched junction nucleotides: 3. The chain's CDR3 is CASSLGTGGNTEAFF. The CDR3 DNA is TGTGCCAGCAGCTTAGGGACAGGAGGGAACACTGAAGCTTTCTTT. Variable domain in full (rest from reference TRBV7-2 and TRBJ1-1): GAGVSQSPSNKVTEKGKDVELRCDPISGHTALYWYRQSLGQGLEFLIYFQGNSAPDKSGLPSDRFSAERTGGSVSTLTIQRTQQEDSAVYLCASSLGTGGNTEAFFGQGTRLTVV.

The sample holds many counts of this clone. The J gene is TRBJ1-5, the V gene TRBV18, with 7 positions matching TRBD1. The CDR3 has 16 amino acids. The V segment lost 3 bases and the J segment 5 bases; nucleotides outside the gene matches: 10. Germline CDR1 and CDR2: KGHSH and LQKENI. This CDR3 reads CASSPDRTFRDQPQHF. Here the CDR3 DNA reads TGTGCCAGCTCACCGGACAGGACATTTCGGGATCAGCCCCAGCATTTT.

This sequence joins TRBV7-9 and TRBJ1-1, with 12 bases matching TRBD1. Germline loops: CDR1 SEHNR, CDR2 FQNEAQ (reference sequence). Germline trimming cut 8 bases from V and 1 base from J; bases unmatched to any gene: 8. The CDR3 is 16 amino acids. The DNA of the CDR3 is TGTGCCAGCGTACCGGGACAGGGGGCCCAGAACACTGAAGCTTTCTTT. The encoded protein is CASVPGQGAQNTEAFF.

The chain employs TRBV7-3 and TRBJ1-4; 9 nucleotides align to TRBD1. CDR3 size: 15 residues. The germline CDR1 and CDR2 sequences are SGHTA and FQGTGA. After removal of 5 bases from V and 5 bases from J, the junction contained 6 bases not matched to a gene. The CDR3 DNA follows: TGTGCCAGCAGCCCCACAGGGGGCAAGAATGAAAAACTGTTTTTT. Residues: CASSPTGGKNEKLFF.

The DNA for the CDR3 is TGTGCCAGCAGCTATTACCGGGGTACTCCAGGCGGGGAGCTGTTTTTT. Encoded protein: CASSYYRGTPGGELFF. The chain is built from TRBV7-9 and TRBJ2-2, with a tentative D call TRBD2 (5 bases). CDR3 length: 16 residues. V was trimmed by 4 bases and J by 7 bases, leaving 19 bases between them. CDR1 SEHNR and CDR2 FQNEAQ come from the germline V gene (reference sequence).

This chain connects TRBV7-9 to TRBJ2-2, with 7 positions matching TRBD1. CDR1 and CDR2 (germline): SEHNR, FQNEAQ (reference sequence). CDR3 length: 14 residues. V dropped 5 bases and J dropped 4; count of bases not matched to a gene: 4. The CDR3 reads CASSQQGTTGELFF. The CDR3 coding sequence is TGTGCCAGCAGCCAACAGGGGACCACCGGGGAGCTGTTTTTT.

The chain recombines TRBV11-3 with TRBJ2-7; D gene ambiguous. This CDR3 is built from 12 residues. V lost 5 bases to trimming and J lost 5 bases, with 10 bases between them. Germline-derived CDR1 and CDR2 are SGHNT and YENEEA. The CDR3 bases are TGTGCCAGCAGCACCCCGGGTCACGAGCAGTACTTC. Translation: CASSTPGHEQYF.

The gene calls are TRBV6-6 and TRBJ1-3; no clear D. This CDR3 has 12 amino acids. With 5 bases removed from V and 7 bases from J, the gap between germline ends came to 9 bases. Germline V gene lookup returns CDR1 MNHNY and CDR2 SVGAGI (reference sequence). The CDR3 region is CASSAQGNTIYF. CDR3 coding DNA: TGTGCCAGCAGTGCCCAAGGGAACACCATATATTTT.

The gene calls are TRBV19 and TRBJ1-1; D ambiguous. The length of the CDR3 is 13 residues. V lost 3 bases and J 7 bases, leaving 12 bases between the germline ends. Looked up from germline, CDR1 is LNHDA and CDR2 is SQIVND (reference sequence). The CDR3 is CASSIIGSGEAFF. CDR3 bases: TGTGCCAGTAGTATTATCGGAAGTGGTGAAGCTTTCTTT. The full variable domain, its missing parts supplied by reference TRBV19 and TRBJ1-1, is DGGITQSPKYLFRKEGQNVTLSCEQNLNHDAMYWYRQDPGQGLRLIYYSQIVNDFQKGDIAEGYSVSREKKESFPLTVTSAQKNPTAFYLCASSIIGSGEAFFGQGTRLTVV.

The CDR3 is CASSLDRVNTEAFF. CDR3 bases: TGTGCCAGCAGCTTAGACAGGGTGAACACTGAAGCTTTCTTT. V gene TRBV7-2 combines with J gene TRBJ1-1; tentative D call: TRBD1 (6 bases). Trimming pared 1 base from V and 0 bases from J, leaving 6 bases between. The CDR3 loop spans 14 amino acids. Germline V lookup: CDR1 SGHTA, CDR2 FQGNSA.

This clone was picked up one time. This chain connects TRBV11-2 to TRBJ2-1, with TRBD2 identical over 11 bases. CDR3 length: 16 amino acids. V dropped 5 bases and J dropped 7; count of bases not matched to a gene: 10. CDR1 and CDR2 from the germline V gene are SGHAT and FQNNGV. In DNA, the CDR3 is TGTGCCAGCAGCCAACTAACTAGCGGGAGTAAGAATGAGCAGTTCTTC. This sequence encodes CASSQLTSGSKNEQFF.

V usage is TRBV6-6 and J usage is TRBJ2-3; D possibly corresponds to TRBD2 (5 bases). Trimming pared 6 bases from V and 6 bases from J, leaving 13 bases between. The CDR3 spans 13 residues. The germline CDR1 and CDR2 sequences are MNHNY and SVGAGI (reference sequence). CDR3: CASRTPGWDTQYF. CDR3 DNA: TGTGCCAGCAGGACTCCGGGGTGGGATACGCAGTATTTT.

The V and J genes are TRBV6-1 and TRBJ1-5, with D possibly TRBD1 on 6 matching bases. The germline gives CDR1 MNHNS, CDR2 SASEGT. Trimming cost V 8 bases and J 2 bases, with 13 bases left between them. The CDR3 contains 14 residues. CDR3 residues: CASAEQGGNQPQHF. CDR3 nucleotides: TGTGCCAGCGCTGAACAGGGCGGCAATCAGCCCCAGCATTTT.

The rearrangement links TRBV27 to TRBJ2-7; possibly TRBD1 or TRBD2 for D (5 bases each). Germline CDR1 MNHEY, CDR2 SMNVEV (reference sequence). The CDR3 is 14 residues long. The ends were cut back, 4 bases at V and 0 bases at J, with 10 bases in the middle. DNA for the CDR3: TGTGCCAGCAGTTCATCCGGGACCTCCTACGAGCAGTACTTC. Its translation is CASSSSGTSYEQYF.

The sample holds one count of this clone. The chain joins TRBV7-2 to TRBJ2-3, with 7 bases identical to TRBD2. The CDR3 covers 15 residues. The germline V gene encodes CDR1 SGHTA and CDR2 FQGNSA. Trimming at V came to 2 bases and at J to 2 bases, leaving 4 bases not matched to a gene. The CDR3 region is CASSLWGGLTDTQYF. The CDR3 DNA follows: TGTGCCAGCAGCTTATGGGGGGGTCTCACAGATACGCAGTATTTT.

J is TRBJ2-1 and V is TRBV5-8; 9 nucleotides line up with TRBD1. CDR1 is SGHTS, CDR2 YDEGEE, per germline. V lost 5 bases, J lost 7 bases, and 13 bases stayed unmatched. The CDR3 extends over 16 amino acids. The chain's CDR3 is CASRLAGTGFKNEQFF. Written as DNA, the CDR3 is TGTGCCAGCAGACTCGCCGGGACAGGGTTTAAGAATGAGCAGTTCTTC.

This clone was observed once. The rearrangement joins TRBV5-1 to TRBJ1-2; no definite D call. Germline CDR1 SGHRS, CDR2 YFSETQ. V lost 0 bases and J lost 8, with 14 bases in between. The CDR3 spans 14 residues. The CDR3 bases are TGCGCCAGCAGCTTGGCCGGTAGCGTCTACGGCTACACCTTC. This translates into CASSLAGSVYGYTF.

The rearrangement joins TRBV10-3 to TRBJ1-4, with a tentative D call TRBD1 (6 bases). CDR3 length: 18 residues. CDR1 and CDR2 from the germline V gene are ENHRY and SYGVKD. Trimming stripped 3 bases from V and 5 bases from J, with 22 bases between. CDR3 residues: CAISDLGREGGLNEKLFF. In DNA, the CDR3 is TGTGCCATCAGTGACCTCGGACGGGAAGGGGGATTGAATGAAAAACTGTTTTTT.

This clone was picked up one time. The chain joins TRBV10-3 to TRBJ2-7; no definite D call. The CDR3 spans 17 residues. Trimming stripped 5 bases from V and 2 bases from J, with 22 bases between. Germline V lookup: CDR1 ENHRY, CDR2 SYGVKD. The CDR3 region has the DNA TGTGCCATCAGTTCCCCCGGTAGCCCCGTCACTACCTACGAGCAGTACTTC. This sequence encodes CAISSPGSPVTTYEQYF.

The chain employs TRBV6-5 and TRBJ2-3; tentative D call: TRBD2 (6 bases). Per the germline V gene, CDR1 is MNHEY and CDR2 is SVGAGI. The CDR3 runs 11 residues. The V and J ends lost 7 bases and 12 bases respectively, with 14 bases between them. CDR3: CASTLGGSQYF. The CDR3 nucleotides read TGTGCCAGCACTCTAGGAGGGTCCCAGTATTTT.

This clone was seen a handful of times. J is TRBJ2-7 and V is TRBV30; 10 nucleotides match TRBD2. The V gene's germline CDR1 is GTSNPN and CDR2 SVGIG (reference sequence). The J segment lost 0 bases and the V segment lost 0 bases, leaving 8 bases of the junction unmatched. This CDR3 spans 17 amino acids. DNA for the CDR3: TGTGCCTGGAGTGTACCGTTAGGACTAGCGGCCTCCTACGAGCAGTACTTC. It specifies CAWSVPLGLAASYEQYF.

The chain joins TRBV5-1 to TRBJ2-1; a weak D match, TRBD1 (7 bases). V lost 2 bases and J lost 6, with 18 bases in between. Germline V CDR1 and CDR2: SGHRS, YFSETQ. This CDR3 has 16 residues. For the CDR3, the DNA is TGCGCCAGCAGCTTATCAGGAGGGGGCAATTTCAATGAGCAGTTCTTC. It codes for CASSLSGGGNFNEQFF.

The J gene is TRBJ2-7, the V gene TRBV10-1, with D unclear. Germline loops: CDR1 WNHNN, CDR2 SYGVQD (reference sequence). The CDR3 has 12 amino acids. V was clipped by 7 bases and J by 5 bases, with 12 bases between them. CDR3 nucleotide sequence: TGCGCCAGCATCGAGATACCCAACGAGCAGTACTTC. Translated: CASIEIPNEQYF.